Below, 25 T cell receptor beta chains from the same sample are listed, as sequenced in a study of T cell responses to AZD1222 COVID-19 vaccine. Sequencing used immunoSEQ multiplex PCR; TCRdb keeps in-frame clones, though not all of them. Here the sample spans more than 95,000 clones, about 80% being singletons. The sample here was peripheral blood, taken on day 0 of AZD1222 vaccination. All receptors come from an adult in good health.

This chain links TRBV5-1 with TRBJ1-2; D remains ambiguous. Trimming took off 4 bases at V and 6 bases at J, with 7 bases between the two ends. This CDR3 has 11 amino acids. CDR1 is SGHRS, CDR2 YFSETQ, per germline. CDR3 sequence: CASSEHNGYTF. The CDR3 DNA reads as TGCGCCAGCAGCGAACACAATGGCTACACCTTC.

V is TRBV23-1 and J is TRBJ1-1; 9 bases match TRBD1. TRBV23-1 counts as an open reading frame of uncertain function. The CDR3 is made up of 16 amino acids. The V segment lost 8 bases and the J segment 4 bases; nucleotides outside the gene matches: 14. In DNA form, the CDR3 reads TGCGCCAGCCCCCCGGGGACAGGGAGGTCAGTCACTGAAGCTTTCTTT. Amino acids: CASPPGTGRSVTEAFF.

This chain links TRBV5-1 with TRBJ2-5; 8 nucleotides align to TRBD1. Germline V CDR1 and CDR2: SGHRS, YFSETQ. With V trimmed by 3 bases and J by 1 base, 5 bases remained unmatched. CDR3 length: 15 amino acids. CDR3 region: CASSSGQGTQETQYF. Here the CDR3 DNA reads TGCGCCAGCAGCTCCGGACAGGGAACCCAAGAGACCCAGTACTTC.

The chain links TRBV27 to TRBJ1-6; D remains unclear. Germline lookup yields CDR1 MNHEY and CDR2 SMNVEV (reference sequence). CDR3 length: 14 residues. Trimming took off 6 bases at V and 7 bases at J, with 13 bases between the two ends. The chain's CDR3 is CASRGKAGNSPLHF. CDR3 DNA sequence: TGTGCCAGCAGGGGCAAGGCCGGCAATTCACCCCTCCACTTT.

The CDR3, as DNA: TGCAGCGTTGATGGTGGGGTCGGGGAAGCCGGGGAGCTGTTTTTT. It encodes CSVDGGVGEAGELFF. The genes are TRBV29-1 and TRBJ2-2, with TRBD2 as a possible D gene (5 bases). The CDR3 extends over 15 amino acids. Trimming removed 3 bases at V and 6 bases at J, with 17 bases between. CDR1 SQVTM and CDR2 ANQGSEA come from the germline V gene.

The chain uses TRBV7-9 and TRBJ2-3; 8 nucleotides agree with TRBD2. Germline V gene data show CDR1 as SEHNR and CDR2 as FQNEAQ (reference sequence). Trimming took 4 bases from V and 2 from J; bases not matched to a gene: 5. This CDR3 region has 15 residues. CDR3 nucleotides: TGTGCCAGCAGCTCGACTAGCGACGCCACAGATACGCAGTATTTT. It codes for CASSSTSDATDTQYF.

This clone showed up just once. The J gene is TRBJ1-2, the V gene TRBV5-1, with 7 bases identical to TRBD1. Germline lookup yields CDR1 SGHRS and CDR2 YFSETQ. Trimming took 1 base from V and 2 from J; bases not matched to a gene: 14. The CDR3 sequence is 18 residues long. The CDR3 protein is CASSLQEGQSSTNYGYTF. CDR3 DNA: TGCGCCAGCAGCTTGCAGGAGGGACAGAGTTCCACCAACTATGGCTACACCTTC.

The chain carries TRBV3-1 (or the pseudogene TRBV3-2) and TRBJ1-2, with 7 bases lining up with TRBD1. The CDR3 is 15 residues long. V shed 4 bases, J shed 2 bases, and the junction held 7 bases outside the gene matches. Looked up from germline, CDR1 is LGHDT and CDR2 is YNNKEL (reference sequence). CDR3 loop: CASSPRDRPNYGYTF. In nucleotides, the CDR3 is TGTGCCAGCAGCCCGCGGGACAGACCGAACTATGGCTACACCTTC.

The chain has TRBV9 and TRBJ2-7, with 13 bases matching TRBD2. The CDR3 loop spans 16 amino acids. After removal of 3 bases from V and 3 bases from J, the junction contained 6 bases not matched to a gene. Per germline, CDR1 SGDLS and CDR2 YYNGEE. CDR3 in DNA: TGTGCCAGCAGCGCCGGACTAGCGGGGGTAGGCTACGAGCAGTACTTC. Translation gives CASSAGLAGVGYEQYF.

V gene TRBV7-9 combines with J gene TRBJ2-5; no definite D call. The V gene's germline CDR1 is SEHNR and CDR2 FQNEAQ (reference sequence). The CDR3 totals 14 residues. V lost 0 bases and J 1 base, leaving 6 bases between the germline ends. CDR3 residues: CASSLAGSQETQYF. As DNA, the CDR3 is TGTGCCAGCAGCTTAGCGGGCAGCCAAGAGACCCAGTACTTC.

CDR3 residues: CASSYREAVPFTPYEQYF. The CDR3 DNA sequence: TGTGCCAGCAGCTACAGGGAGGCAGTCCCTTTTACACCCTACGAGCAGTACTTC. The gene calls are TRBV5-6 and TRBJ2-7; D may be TRBD1 or TRBD2 (6 bases each). The CDR3 contains 18 residues. The V gene's germline CDR1 is SGHDT and CDR2 YYEEEE. V was trimmed by 3 bases and J by 2 bases, leaving 24 bases between them.

This sequence joins TRBV6-2 or TRBV6-3 and TRBJ2-4; 7 positions match TRBD1. The germline V gene has CDR1 MNHEY and CDR2 SVGEGT. The CDR3 covers 14 residues. J lost 6 bases, V lost 5 bases, and 7 bases had no gene match. CDR3 residues: CASSPWGQRNIQYF. The CDR3 bases are TGTGCCAGCAGTCCCTGGGGACAGCGAAACATTCAGTACTTC.

The V and J genes are TRBV3-1 (or the pseudogene TRBV3-2) and TRBJ1-4, with D possibly being TRBD1 (5 bases). The CDR3 loop spans 16 amino acids. CDR1 LGHDT and CDR2 YNNKEL come from the germline V gene (reference sequence). V was clipped by 8 bases and J by 6 bases, with 22 bases between them. CDR3 in DNA: TGTGCCAGCCCCCGGGGCAGGGAACGACGGGATGAAAAACTGTTTTTT. It is translated as CASPRGRERRDEKLFF.

V gene TRBV6-5 combines with J gene TRBJ1-6; no firm D call. Germline values: CDR1 MNHEY, CDR2 SVGAGI. The CDR3 is 13 residues long. V was clipped by 6 bases and J by 9 bases, with 12 bases between them. The chain's CDR3 is CASRPQRVSPLHF. The DNA of the CDR3 is TGTGCCAGCAGGCCACAGAGGGTTTCACCCCTCCACTTT.

The gene calls are TRBV9 and TRBJ2-1; D gene ambiguous. The CDR3 covers 11 residues. The V gene's germline CDR1 is SGDLS and CDR2 YYNGEE. V lost 0 bases and J lost 10, with 5 bases in between. CDR3 DNA sequence: TGTGCCAGCAGCGTAGGGGCCGAGCAGTTCTTC. This sequence encodes CASSVGAEQFF.

The gene calls are TRBV2 and TRBJ1-2; a possible D gene is TRBD1 (5 bases). There are 12 residues in the CDR3. V was trimmed by 6 bases and J by 8 bases, leaving 13 bases between them. CDR1 and CDR2 from the germline V gene are SNHLY and FYNNEI. CDR3 DNA sequence: TGTGCCAGCAGAGGGGAACTTTCCGGCTACACCTTC. Residues: CASRGELSGYTF.

The chain links TRBV19 to TRBJ2-7, with D possibly being TRBD1 (6 bases). Germline CDR1 and CDR2: LNHDA and SQIVND (reference sequence). The V end was cut by 5 bases, the J end by 5 bases, with 13 bases between. The CDR3 covers 13 residues. CDR3 loop: CASSSQGTDEQYF. The CDR3 DNA reads as TGTGCCAGTAGTTCCCAGGGGACGGACGAGCAGTACTTC.

There are a few counts of this clone. This rearrangement joins TRBV19 to TRBJ1-2, with 9 nucleotides matching TRBD1. V dropped 7 bases and J dropped 7; count of bases not matched to a gene: 16. The germline V gene has CDR1 LNHDA and CDR2 SQIVND (reference sequence). The CDR3 contains 16 residues. The DNA for the CDR3 is TGTGCCAGTACCACACCACCGGGACAGGGTTCCATTGGCTACACCTTC. Its translation is CASTTPPGQGSIGYTF.

This clone was picked up one time. The V call is TRBV4-3, the J call TRBJ1-5; D call uncertain. Trimming stripped 4 bases from V and 3 bases from J, with 13 bases between. This CDR3 has 15 residues. CDR1 and CDR2 (germline): LGHNA, YSLEER. CDR3 bases: TGCGCCAGCAGCCCCACGGTGGGTATCAATCAGCCCCAGCATTTT. Translating it yields CASSPTVGINQPQHF.

The genes are TRBV19 and TRBJ1-2; D is ambiguous. The CDR3 runs 14 residues. The V end lost 2 bases, the J end lost 1 base, and 8 bases lay between the germline ends. Germline lookup yields CDR1 LNHDA and CDR2 SQIVND (reference sequence). The CDR3 spells CASSISAGNYGYTF. The CDR3 nucleotides read TGTGCCAGTAGTATATCAGCGGGTAACTATGGCTACACCTTC.

Regarding this clone: Germline is not matched at one junction end, which may reflect a read error. The rearrangement uses TRBV7-7 and TRBJ2-2; 8 bases line up with TRBD1. Per germline, CDR1 SSHAT and CDR2 FNYEAQ (reference sequence). This CDR3 has 17 amino acids. CDR3 loop: CASTRTGPGVNTGELFF. In DNA, the CDR3 is TGTGCTAGCACCCGGACAGGGCCTGGAGTTAACACCGGGGAGCTGTTTTTT.

V is TRBV13 and J is TRBJ1-3; 7 bases fit TRBD1. The trim removed 0 bases at V and 2 bases at J, leaving 1 base unmatched. Germline V CDR1 and CDR2: PRHDT, FYEKMQ (reference sequence). CDR3 length: 15 amino acids. Written as DNA, the CDR3 is TGTGCCAGCAGCTTAGGGACAGGGACTGGAAACACCATATATTTT. This encodes CASSLGTGTGNTIYF.

V usage is TRBV6-5 and J usage is TRBJ1-5; D is perhaps TRBD1 (5 bases). Germline CDR1 reads MNHEY; CDR2 reads SVGAGI. The CDR3 is made up of 14 amino acids. The V end was cut by 6 bases, the J end by 0 bases, with 9 bases between. This chain's CDR3 is CASSLGGSNQPQHF. The CDR3, as DNA: TGTGCCAGCAGCCTCGGGGGTAGCAATCAGCCCCAGCATTTT.

In the case of this clone: Other nucleotide sequences in the sample specify the same CDR3. The chain links TRBV5-1 to TRBJ2-7; D uncertain. Germline CDR1 is SGHRS and CDR2 is YFSETQ. V was cut by 0 bases and J by 4 bases, with 8 bases left in between. This CDR3 region has 13 residues. The CDR3 here is CASSLEGRYEQYF. The DNA of the CDR3 is TGCGCCAGCAGCTTGGAGGGCCGATACGAGCAGTACTTC.

The CDR3 loop reads CASSKALGGSYEQYF. CDR3 bases: TGTGCCAGCAGCAAAGCCTTGGGGGGCTCCTACGAGCAGTACTTC. The chain employs TRBV21-1 and TRBJ2-7; the table's D call TRBD2 went unverified against the DNA. TRBV21-1 counts as a pseudogene. The CDR3 spans 15 residues.